This T cell receptor beta chain is from a study of response to subunit inactivated influenza vaccine. Whole-study findings and limits: Authors suggested each seasonal flu vaccination may recruit only limited numbers of new T cells.

Of note for this clonotype: What it binds is not known.

Per the germline V gene, CDR1 is SEHNR and CDR2 is FQNEAQ (reference sequence). CDR3 size: 12 residues. V lost 4 bases and J lost 13; bases outside the gene matches: 7. One entry per CDR3 protein results from TCRdb running MiXCR on the RT-PCR reads. The sample lists fewer than 550,000 distinct CDR3 sequences, about 25% occurring once. The rearrangement joins TRBV7-9 to TRBJ2-7; 10 bases fit TRBD1. This sequence originates from a man aged 45-60 years who received an inactivated influenza vaccine. Sequencing was performed on CD4+ T cells sorted from PBMCs, taken less than 6 days after vaccination. CDR3: CASSSTGGACYF. In nucleotides, the CDR3 is TGTGCCAGCAGCTCGACAGGGGGCGCTTGCTACTTC.